The 28 T cell receptor beta chains given below trace back to one sample, sequenced in a study of shared clonotypes between healthy human individuals. Repertoires were generated with immunoSEQ multiplex PCR, while TCRdb's copy carries only in-frame clones and drops some. The sample shows some 530,000 clones, about 78% of them seen only once. Sequencing input: PBMCs. The receptors derive from a woman in her forties in good health. Some clones in this sample may be carry-over from other donors' samples.

This clone was observed a handful of times. The rearrangement joins TRBV5-1 to TRBJ1-4, with 9 bases that match TRBD1. CDR3 size: 16 residues. With 0 bases clipped from V and 0 bases from J, the junction kept 0 bases outside the gene matches. Germline V CDR1 and CDR2: SGHRS, YFSETQ. As DNA, the CDR3 is TGCGCCAGCAGCTTGGGGACAGGGGCAACTAATGAAAAACTGTTTTTT. Protein: CASSLGTGATNEKLFF.

This clone was found many times. The chain links TRBV30 to TRBJ2-5, with D possibly matching TRBD2 (6 bases). Germline V gene sequence: CDR1 GTSNPN, CDR2 SVGIG (reference sequence). V was pared by 3 bases and J by 4 bases, with 27 bases between. The CDR3 is 18 amino acids. For the CDR3, the DNA is TGTGCCTGGAGGGAACCCAGGAAGGGAGGCCGTAGCGCAGAGACCCAGTACTTC. It translates to CAWREPRKGGRSAETQYF. The full variable domain, with the rest looked up from reference TRBV30 and TRBJ2-5, is SQTIHQWPATLVQPVGSPLSLECTVEGTSNPNLYWYRQAAGRGLQLLFYSVGIGQISSEVPQNLSASRPQDRQFILSSKKLLLSDSGFYLCAWREPRKGGRSAETQYFGPGTRLLVL.

The rearrangement links TRBV6-1 to TRBJ2-5; 11 positions match TRBD1. Germline-derived CDR1 and CDR2 are MNHNS and SASEGT. This CDR3 contains 14 residues. The J segment lost 7 bases and the V segment lost 6 bases, leaving 7 bases of the junction unmatched. The CDR3 here is CASRGDRGKATQYF. The CDR3, as DNA: TGTGCCAGCAGGGGGGACAGGGGGAAAGCGACCCAGTACTTC.

V usage is TRBV5-1 and J usage is TRBJ2-2, with TRBD1 matching 7 bases. The CDR3 runs 14 residues. Unmatched junction bases numbered 6, after V lost 4 bases and J lost 6 bases. Per germline, CDR1 SGHRS and CDR2 YFSETQ. The CDR3 nucleotides are TGCGCCAGCAGCGAGGGGGCGCTCGCCGGGGAGCTGTTTTTT. It is translated as CASSEGALAGELFF.

This chain links TRBV9 with TRBJ2-7; 11 bases are shared with TRBD2. CDR1 is SGDLS, CDR2 YYNGEE, per germline. V lost 2 bases and J lost 0; bases outside the gene matches: 4. The CDR3 runs to 16 residues. The CDR3 sequence: CASSVAGTSGSYEQYF. The CDR3 nucleotides are TGTGCCAGCAGCGTTGCCGGGACTAGCGGCTCCTACGAGCAGTACTTC.

This chain uses TRBV15 with TRBJ2-5; 8 bases are a match to TRBD1. The CDR3 runs to 15 residues. After removal of 5 bases from V and 1 base from J, the junction contained 6 bases not matched to a gene. The germline gives CDR1 LNHNV, CDR2 YYDKDF (reference sequence). CDR3 coding DNA: TGTGCCACCAGCTTGCAACAGGGGGTCCAAGAGACCCAGTACTTC. It translates to CATSLQQGVQETQYF.

There are a few counts of this clone. The rearrangement joins TRBV19 to TRBJ2-2, with D unresolved. Germline loops: CDR1 LNHDA, CDR2 SQIVND (reference sequence). The CDR3 has 12 amino acids. V was pared by 3 bases and J by 8 bases, with 7 bases between. The CDR3 reads CASSIEGGELFF. The CDR3 nucleotides read TGTGCCAGTAGTATTGAAGGGGGGGAGCTGTTTTTT.

This clone was seen more than once but under ten times. The chain recombines TRBV2 with TRBJ2-7; 8 bases agree with TRBD1. Germline loops: CDR1 SNHLY, CDR2 FYNNEI. This CDR3 is built from 12 residues. With 6 bases clipped from V and 2 bases from J, the junction kept 0 bases outside the gene matches. The CDR3 sequence is CASRQGAYEQYF. CDR3 nucleotide sequence: TGTGCCAGCAGACAGGGGGCCTACGAGCAGTACTTC.

Regarding this clone: A much bigger clone sits one base away, suggesting this may be a read error. This sequence joins TRBV28 and TRBJ1-1; a possible D gene is TRBD1 (6 bases). The CDR3 totals 13 residues. V lost 6 bases to trimming and J lost 8 bases, with 16 bases between them. The germline V gene encodes CDR1 MDHEN and CDR2 SYDVKM. In DNA, the CDR3 is TGTGCCAGCAGCCCTGGGGGGGGGCGGGAAGCTTTCTTT. It translates to CASSPGGGREAFF.

The gene calls are TRBV28 and TRBJ2-7; D gene uncertain. V dropped 10 bases and J dropped 2 bases, with 9 bases sitting between them. Per germline, CDR1 MDHEN and CDR2 SYDVKM. The CDR3 contains 11 residues. The CDR3 DNA sequence: TGTGCCACTTCCCTTGCCTACGAGCAGTACTTC. Translated: CATSLAYEQYF. Full variable domain (remainder filled in from reference TRBV28 and TRBJ2-7): DVKVTQSSRYLVKRTGEKVFLECVQDMDHENMFWYRQDPGLGLRLIYFSYDVKMKEKGDIPEGYSVSREKKERFSLILESASTNQTSMYLCATSLAYEQYFGPGTRLTVT.

The chain couples TRBV4-1 to TRBJ2-1, with TRBD2 matching 7 bases. CDR1 and CDR2 (germline): MGHRA, YSYEKL. The CDR3 has 16 residues. V lost 1 base to trimming and J lost 5 bases; unmatched junction nucleotides: 8. The DNA for the CDR3 is TGCGCCAGCAGCCAAGTGGAAAGGGGAGGGGACAATGAGCAGTTCTTC. It specifies CASSQVERGGDNEQFF.

This clone has more than one count but fewer than ten. The chain carries TRBV6-1 and TRBJ1-1, with TRBD1 as a possible D gene (6 bases). This CDR3 spans 13 amino acids. Germline CDR1 is MNHNS and CDR2 is SASEGT. V was trimmed by 7 bases and J by 5 bases, leaving 14 bases between them. The CDR3 nucleotides read TGTGCCAGCAAGAGGGGGTCACAGACTGAAGCTTTCTTT. It encodes CASKRGSQTEAFF.

The chain joins TRBV9 to TRBJ2-5; 7 bases match TRBD1. Germline V gives CDR1 SGDLS, CDR2 YYNGEE. The CDR3 is 14 residues long. Germline trimming cut 5 bases from V and 5 bases from J; bases unmatched to any gene: 9. The CDR3 sequence: CASSTQGGMETQYF. The CDR3 DNA reads TGTGCCAGCAGTACCCAAGGGGGCATGGAGACCCAGTACTTC.

This clone was detected only once. The chain has TRBV30 and TRBJ2-6; possibly TRBD2 for D (5 bases). Germline lookup yields CDR1 GTSNPN and CDR2 SVGIG (reference sequence). V was trimmed by 4 bases and J by 0 bases, leaving 10 bases between them. The length of the CDR3 is 15 residues. CDR3 in amino acids: CAWTKGSSGANVLTF. Written as DNA, the CDR3 is TGTGCCTGGACCAAAGGGAGCTCTGGGGCCAACGTCCTGACTTTC.

Here the CDR3 reads CASSQTTVSTDTQYF. In nucleotides, the CDR3 is TGCGCCAGCAGCCAGACTACGGTGAGCACAGATACGCAGTATTTT. The chain couples TRBV5-1 to TRBJ2-3; weak D call: TRBD2 (5 bases). Germline assignment: CDR1 SGHRS and CDR2 YFSETQ. This CDR3 region has 15 residues. The V and J ends lost 4 bases and 0 bases respectively, with 12 bases between them. Together with reference TRBV5-1 and TRBJ2-3, the CDR3 gives the full variable domain: KAGVTQTPRYLIKTRGQQVTLSCSPISGHRSVSWYQQTPGQGLQFLFEYFSETQRNKGNFPGRFSGRQFSNSRSEMNVSTLELGDSALYLCASSQTTVSTDTQYFGPGTRLTVL.

The chain has TRBV30 and TRBJ1-4; 7 bases align to TRBD1. The CDR3 contains 16 residues. The J segment lost 4 bases and the V segment lost 0 bases, leaving 8 bases of the junction unmatched. CDR1 is GTSNPN and CDR2 is SVGIG in the germline V gene (reference sequence). CDR3 sequence: CAWSVPQTGNNEKLFF. In DNA form, the CDR3 reads TGTGCCTGGAGTGTCCCGCAGACAGGGAATAATGAAAAACTGTTTTTT.

This sequence joins TRBV7-9 and TRBJ2-3, with TRBD1 matching 7 bases. This CDR3 region has 15 residues. CDR1 SEHNR and CDR2 FQNEAQ come from the germline V gene (reference sequence). Trimming took 4 bases from V and 2 from J; bases not matched to a gene: 6. The CDR3 region is CASSSQGDVTDTQYF. CDR3 DNA: TGTGCCAGCAGCTCCCAGGGGGATGTCACAGATACGCAGTATTTT.

This clone was recorded a few times. This sample also contains other DNA sequences that code for the same CDR3. The genes are TRBV9 and TRBJ2-3; 9 nucleotides line up with TRBD2. V trimming: 0 bases; J trimming: 3 bases; junction bases outside the gene matches: 5. The CDR3 length is 16 residues. Germline V gene lookup returns CDR1 SGDLS and CDR2 YYNGEE. The DNA of the CDR3 is TGTGCCAGCAGCGTAGGGGCGGGAGGGCCGACAGATACGCAGTATTTT. As protein: CASSVGAGGPTDTQYF.

V usage is TRBV7-2 and J usage is TRBJ1-2; the match to TRBD1 covers 9 bases. CDR1 is SGHTA and CDR2 is FQGNSA in the germline V gene. The CDR3 is 13 residues long. Germline trimming cut 5 bases from V and 4 bases from J; bases unmatched to any gene: 2. The CDR3 DNA is TGTGCCAGCAGCGAGGACAGGGGCTATGGCTACACCTTC. This gives the protein CASSEDRGYGYTF.

This chain links TRBV30 with TRBJ1-2; maybe TRBD1 (6 bases). CDR1 GTSNPN and CDR2 SVGIG come from the germline V gene (reference sequence). This CDR3 has 16 amino acids. V lost 1 base to trimming and J lost 4 bases, with 19 bases between them. In nucleotides, the CDR3 is TGTGCCTGGAGTGGAGGGGGGGGCCTCCTCGGCTATGGCTACACCTTC. This gives the protein CAWSGGGGLLGYGYTF.

This clone has more than one count but fewer than ten. This chain uses TRBV30 with TRBJ1-1; 9 bases align to TRBD1. The CDR3 loop spans 13 amino acids. V shed 7 bases and J 1 base; nucleotides not matched to a gene: 4. Germline assignment: CDR1 GTSNPN and CDR2 SVGIG (reference sequence). CDR3 in amino acids: CASPGQGNTEAFF. The DNA of the CDR3 is TGTGCCTCCCCGGGACAGGGGAACACTGAAGCTTTCTTT.

A remark on this clone: Other nucleotide sequences from this sample produce the same CDR3. The J gene is TRBJ2-3, the V gene TRBV5-1; 10 bases are a match to TRBD2. From germline, CDR1 is SGHRS and CDR2 YFSETQ. The CDR3 is 13 amino acids. With 2 bases clipped from V and 6 bases from J, the junction kept 0 bases outside the gene matches. CDR3 region: CASSLAGGDTQYF. CDR3 DNA sequence: TGCGCCAGCAGCTTAGCGGGAGGGGATACGCAGTATTTT.

This clone has just a few counts. The chain links TRBV5-1 to TRBJ2-7; D is unclear. The CDR3 totals 13 residues. V was pared by 2 bases and J by 5 bases, with 11 bases between. Germline V gene lookup returns CDR1 SGHRS and CDR2 YFSETQ. In DNA form, the CDR3 reads TGCGCCAGCAGCTTACAAGACCGGGACGAGCAGTACTTC. This encodes CASSLQDRDEQYF.

This clone was found once. The chain joins TRBV10-2 to TRBJ2-4; D is unresolved. Germline CDR1 reads WSHSY; CDR2 reads SAAADI. The CDR3 sequence is 13 residues long. Trimming pared 3 bases from V and 4 bases from J, leaving 7 bases between. Here the CDR3 DNA reads TGCGCCAGCAGTGAAAGCCTAAAAAACATTCAGTACTTC. Its translation is CASSESLKNIQYF.

This clone was observed a handful of times. J is TRBJ2-1 and V is TRBV27; D is undetermined. CDR1 is MNHEY, CDR2 SMNVEV, per germline (reference sequence). The CDR3 has 15 residues. V gave up 3 bases and J gave up 4 bases, with 13 bases separating them. This CDR3 is CASSFAASLYNEQFF. The CDR3 DNA sequence: TGTGCCAGCAGTTTCGCAGCCTCTCTATACAATGAGCAGTTCTTC.

The chain joins TRBV7-8 to TRBJ2-7; D remains unclear. Between the trimmed V and J ends, which lost 5 bases and 1 base, there was a span of 9 bases. There are 13 residues in the CDR3. Germline CDR1 SGHVS, CDR2 FQNEAQ. Written as DNA, the CDR3 is TGTGCCAGCAGCGATCGGACGTCCTACGAGCAGTACTTC. It specifies CASSDRTSYEQYF.

This chain joins TRBV6-4 and TRBJ2-1, with D uncertain. The V gene lost 6 bases and the J gene lost 4 bases, with 10 bases spanning the gap. Germline V CDR1 and CDR2: MRHNA, SNTAGT. The CDR3 loop spans 13 amino acids. CDR3 coding DNA: TGTGCCAGCAGCGACGGCCCGTACAATGAGCAGTTCTTC. Amino acid sequence: CASSDGPYNEQFF.

This rearrangement joins TRBV18 to TRBJ1-3; no firm D call. This CDR3 is 17 amino acids long. The ends were cut back, 3 bases at V and 2 bases at J, with 17 bases in the middle. Germline V gene sequence: CDR1 KGHSH, CDR2 LQKENI. The CDR3 sequence is CASSPGTGFQPGNTIYF. The CDR3 DNA is TGTGCCAGCTCACCCGGCACCGGGTTTCAACCTGGAAACACCATATATTTT. The full variable domain, completed using reference TRBV18 and TRBJ1-3, is NAGVMQNPRHLVRRRGQEARLRCSPMKGHSHVYWYRQLPEEGLKFMVYLQKENIIDESGMPKERFSAEFPKEGPSILRIQQVVRGDSAAYFCASSPGTGFQPGNTIYFGEGSWLTVV.